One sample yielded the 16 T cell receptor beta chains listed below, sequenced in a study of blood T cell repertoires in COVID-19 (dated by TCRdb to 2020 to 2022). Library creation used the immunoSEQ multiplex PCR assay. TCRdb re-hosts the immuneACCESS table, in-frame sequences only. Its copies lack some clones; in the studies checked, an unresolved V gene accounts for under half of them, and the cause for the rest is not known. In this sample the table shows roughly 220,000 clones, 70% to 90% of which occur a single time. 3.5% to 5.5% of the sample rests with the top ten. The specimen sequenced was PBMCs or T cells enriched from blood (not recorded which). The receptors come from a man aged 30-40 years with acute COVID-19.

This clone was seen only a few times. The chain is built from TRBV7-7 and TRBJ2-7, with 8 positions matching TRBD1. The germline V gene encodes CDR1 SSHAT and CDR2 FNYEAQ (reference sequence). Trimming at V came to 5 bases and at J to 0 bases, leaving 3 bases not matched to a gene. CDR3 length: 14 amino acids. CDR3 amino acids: CASSRTGSSYEQYF. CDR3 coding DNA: TGTGCCAGCAGCCGGACAGGGAGCTCCTACGAGCAGTACTTC.

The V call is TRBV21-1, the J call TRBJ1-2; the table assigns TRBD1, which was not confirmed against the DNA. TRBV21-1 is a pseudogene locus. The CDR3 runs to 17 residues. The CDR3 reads CASSKRPWQGDNYGYTF. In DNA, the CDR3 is TGTGCCAGCAGCAAACGTCCGTGGCAGGGCGATAACTATGGCTACACCTTC.

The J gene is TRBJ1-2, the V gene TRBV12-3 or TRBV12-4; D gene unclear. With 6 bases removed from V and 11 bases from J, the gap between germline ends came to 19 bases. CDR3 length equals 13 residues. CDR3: CASRTTVREKYTF. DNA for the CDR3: TGTGCCAGCAGAACCACCGTCCGGGAGAAATACACCTTC.

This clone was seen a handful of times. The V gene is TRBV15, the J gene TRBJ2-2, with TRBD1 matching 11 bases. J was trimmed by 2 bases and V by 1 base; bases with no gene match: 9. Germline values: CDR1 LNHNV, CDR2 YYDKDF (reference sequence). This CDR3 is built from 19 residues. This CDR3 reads CATSRGGQGAFSNTGELFF. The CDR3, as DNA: TGTGCCACCAGCAGAGGAGGACAGGGGGCGTTTTCAAACACCGGGGAGCTGTTTTTT.

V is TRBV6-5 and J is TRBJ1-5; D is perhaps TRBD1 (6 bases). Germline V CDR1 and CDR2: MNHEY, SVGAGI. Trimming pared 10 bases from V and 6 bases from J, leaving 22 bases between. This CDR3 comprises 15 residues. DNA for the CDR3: TGTGCCACCCTGGTCAAGAGGGAAGGGGGTCAGCCCCAGCATTTT. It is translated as CATLVKREGGQPQHF.

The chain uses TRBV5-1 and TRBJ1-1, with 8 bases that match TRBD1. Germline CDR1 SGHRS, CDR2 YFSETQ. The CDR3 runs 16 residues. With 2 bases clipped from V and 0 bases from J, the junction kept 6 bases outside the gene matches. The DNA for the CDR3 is TGCGCCAGCAGCTTAGGTTCGGGACAGGTGAACACTGAAGCTTTCTTT. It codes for CASSLGSGQVNTEAFF.

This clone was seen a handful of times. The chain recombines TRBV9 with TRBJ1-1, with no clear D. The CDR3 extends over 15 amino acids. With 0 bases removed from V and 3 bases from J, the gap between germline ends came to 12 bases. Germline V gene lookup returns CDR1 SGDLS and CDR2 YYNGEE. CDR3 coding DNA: TGTGCCAGCAGCGTAGGAACCCTAGGCGACACTGAAGCTTTCTTT. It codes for CASSVGTLGDTEAFF. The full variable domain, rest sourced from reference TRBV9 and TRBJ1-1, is DSGVTQTPKHLITATGQRVTLRCSPRSGDLSVYWYQQSLDQGLQFLIQYYNGEERAKGNILERFSAQQFPDLHSELNLSSLELGDSALYFCASSVGTLGDTEAFFGQGTRLTVV.

In nucleotides, the CDR3 is TGTGCCTGGAGTGGCGGGGGGGCATCAGAGACCCAGTACTTC. This gives the protein CAWSGGGASETQYF. The rearrangement uses TRBV30 and TRBJ2-5, with 9 positions matching TRBD2. V was pared by 1 base and J by 4 bases, with 4 bases of the junction left unmatched. There are 14 residues in the CDR3. CDR1 is GTSNPN and CDR2 is SVGIG in the germline V gene (reference sequence). Supplemented by reference TRBV30 and TRBJ2-5, the full variable domain reads SQTIHQWPATLVQPVGSPLSLECTVEGTSNPNLYWYRQAAGRGLQLLFYSVGIGQISSEVPQNLSASRPQDRQFILSSKKLLLSDSGFYLCAWSGGGASETQYFGPGTRLLVL.

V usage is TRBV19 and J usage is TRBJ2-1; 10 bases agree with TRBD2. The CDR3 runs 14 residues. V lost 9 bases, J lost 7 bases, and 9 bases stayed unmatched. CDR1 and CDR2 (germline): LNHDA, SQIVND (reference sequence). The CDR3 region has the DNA TGTGCCAGCCGGCAAGCGGGGGGGCCAAATGAGCAGTTCTTC. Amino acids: CASRQAGGPNEQFF.

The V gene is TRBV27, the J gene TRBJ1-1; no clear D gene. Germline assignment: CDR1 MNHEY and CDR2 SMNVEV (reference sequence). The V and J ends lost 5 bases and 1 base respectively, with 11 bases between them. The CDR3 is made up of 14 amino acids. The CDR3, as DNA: TGTGCCAGCAGTCTGTTGGCTTCGAACACTGAAGCTTTCTTT. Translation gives CASSLLASNTEAFF.

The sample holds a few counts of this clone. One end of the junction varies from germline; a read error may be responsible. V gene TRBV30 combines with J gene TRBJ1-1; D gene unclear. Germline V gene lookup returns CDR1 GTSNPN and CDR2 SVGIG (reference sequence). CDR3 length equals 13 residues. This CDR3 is CAWRKGINSEAFF. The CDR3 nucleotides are TGTGCCTGGAGAAAAGGAATAAACAGTGAAGCTTTCTTT.

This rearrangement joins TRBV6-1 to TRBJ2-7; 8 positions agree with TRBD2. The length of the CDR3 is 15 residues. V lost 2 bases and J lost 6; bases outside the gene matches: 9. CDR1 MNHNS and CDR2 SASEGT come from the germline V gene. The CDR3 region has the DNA TGTGCCAGCAGTGAAAGTCCACTAGCGGCTCCCGAGCAGTACTTC. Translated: CASSESPLAAPEQYF.

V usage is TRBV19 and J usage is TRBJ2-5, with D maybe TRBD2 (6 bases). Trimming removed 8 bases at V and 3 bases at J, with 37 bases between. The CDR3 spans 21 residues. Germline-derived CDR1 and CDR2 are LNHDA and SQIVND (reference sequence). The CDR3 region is CASQRGWQGATGASLEETQYF. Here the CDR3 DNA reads TGTGCCAGTCAGCGAGGGTGGCAGGGAGCGACGGGAGCCTCGTTGGAAGAGACCCAGTACTTC.

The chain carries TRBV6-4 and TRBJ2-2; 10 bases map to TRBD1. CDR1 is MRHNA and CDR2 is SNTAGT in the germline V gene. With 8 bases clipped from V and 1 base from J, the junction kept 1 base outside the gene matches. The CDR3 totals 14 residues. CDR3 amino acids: CASRDRGNTGELFF. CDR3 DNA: TGTGCCAGCCGGGACAGGGGGAACACCGGGGAGCTGTTTTTT.

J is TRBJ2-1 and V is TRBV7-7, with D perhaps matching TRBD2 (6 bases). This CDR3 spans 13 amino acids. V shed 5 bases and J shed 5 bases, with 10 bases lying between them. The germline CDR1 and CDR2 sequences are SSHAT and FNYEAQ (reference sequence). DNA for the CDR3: TGTGCCAGCAGCCAGGGACTCGACAATGAGCAGTTCTTC. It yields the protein CASSQGLDNEQFF. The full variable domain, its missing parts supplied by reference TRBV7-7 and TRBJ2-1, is GAGVSQSPRYKVTKRGQDVTLRCDPISSHATLYWYQQALGQGPEFLTYFNYEAQPDKSGLPSDRFSAERPEGSISTLTIQRTEQRDSAMYRCASSQGLDNEQFFGPGTRLTVL.

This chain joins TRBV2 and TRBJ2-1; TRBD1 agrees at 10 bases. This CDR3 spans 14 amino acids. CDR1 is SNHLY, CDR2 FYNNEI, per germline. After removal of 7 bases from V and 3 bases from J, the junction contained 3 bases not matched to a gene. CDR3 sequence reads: CASKGQGNYNEQFF. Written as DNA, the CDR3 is TGTGCCAGCAAGGGACAGGGGAACTACAATGAGCAGTTCTTC. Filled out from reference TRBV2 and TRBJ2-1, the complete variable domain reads EPEVTQTPSHQVTQMGQEVILRCVPISNHLYFYWYRQILGQKVEFLVSFYNNEISEKSEIFDDQFSVERPDGSNFTLKIRSTKLEDSAMYFCASKGQGNYNEQFFGPGTRLTVL.